The clone carrying this TCR beta chain rates as medium-sized. Using its own MiXCR run on the multiplex PCR reads, TCRdb lists one record per CDR3 protein. Among about 12,000 distinct CDR3 sequences listed, about 37% were seen once. These data come from a study of breast tumors, draining lymph nodes, adjacent tissues. Germline CDR1 is SQVTM and CDR2 is ANQGSEA. The V gene lost 7 bases and the J gene lost 10 bases, with 17 bases spanning the gap. The CDR3 spans 12 residues. This clonotype was sampled from a female donor with breast cancer. Some clones in this sample may be carry-over from other donors' samples. Sequencing input: breast tumor tissue. The chain uses TRBV29-1 and TRBJ2-1, with D tentatively TRBD1 (5 bases). CDR3 region: CSGLRDFGEQFF. The CDR3 DNA reads as TGCAGCGGACTCAGGGATTTCGGGGAGCAGTTCTTC.